This T cell receptor (beta chain) came from a study of cytomegalovirus exposure and HLA in healthy donors. Concerning this clone: Its antigen remains unidentified.

PCR employed 60 Vbeta and 13 Jbeta primers. The method was immunoSEQ multiplex PCR; TCRdb's version includes in-frame clones alone and lacks a portion of them. The repertoire holds 75,000 to 100,000 clones, with roughly three quarters as singletons. V shed 0 bases, J shed 5 bases, and the junction held 3 bases outside the gene matches. The CDR3 loop spans 14 amino acids. Germline-derived CDR1 and CDR2 are SGHTA and FQGTGA. Study-wide results and caveats: Because they were indistinguishable, some V segments, including TRBV6-2 and TRBV6-3, were excluded. Prior analysis indicated that the majority of TCR beta V segments exhibited productivity approximately 87% or approximately 30% of the time.

This chain uses TRBV7-3 with TRBJ2-7; 8 bases are shared with TRBD1. Input material: PBMCs. The clonotype was recovered from a woman aged 60-70 years in good health and CMV-seropositive. The CDR3 reads CASSLTGQVHEQYF. The CDR3 DNA sequence: TGTGCCAGCAGCTTAACGGGACAGGTCCACGAGCAGTACTTC.